Sequencing of this T cell receptor (beta chain) was carried out in a study of blood T cell repertoires in COVID-19. Study at large: Specimens from acute and convalescent COVID-19 originated in the United States, Italy and Spain.

The V gene end was trimmed by 2 bases and the J gene end by 4 bases; junction bases not matched to a gene: 7. From germline, CDR1 is SGHTA and CDR2 FQGTGA. CDR3 length: 16 residues. Here immunoSEQ multiplex PCR was the method, and the copy in TCRdb shows in-frame clones only, minus some. The data hold approximately 25,000 clones, with approximately 86% observed a single time. V usage is TRBV7-3 and J usage is TRBJ2-3; 9 bases agree with TRBD2. The receptor comes from a human donor with acute or convalescent COVID-19. The donor label of this sample is uncertain. The source material was peripheral blood. The CDR3 reads CASSLQPAGGADTQYF. The DNA for the CDR3 is TGTGCCAGCAGCTTACAACCAGCGGGGGGCGCAGATACGCAGTATTTT.